The source of this T cell receptor beta chain is a study of metastatic and nonmetastatic thyroid tumors. Study-wide results and caveats: Benign nodules were reported to have significantly lower TCR beta diversity than malignant thyroid tumors, in blood and tumor.

Thyroid surgery had not been preceded by any treatment in any patient. Unmatched junction bases numbered 6, after V lost 3 bases and J lost 5 bases. The CDR3 has 14 amino acids. The V gene's germline CDR1 is SGHRS and CDR2 YFSETQ. This clone was detected ten times or more. Antigen unknown. Other DNA sequences in the sample encode the same CDR3. TCRdb recomputed clones from the PCR reads via MiXCR. The sample has tens of thousands of clones, approximately 16% seen once. The clonotype was recovered from a female donor with papillary thyroid cancer or a benign thyroid nodule (not recorded which). Some clones in this sample may be carry-over from other donors' samples. Sequenced material: tumor tissue. The rearrangement uses TRBV5-1 and TRBJ2-5, with 8 nucleotides matching TRBD2. CDR3 amino acids: CASSSAGARETQYF. CDR3 nucleotides: TGCGCCAGCAGCTCAGCGGGAGCTCGGGAGACCCAGTACTTC.